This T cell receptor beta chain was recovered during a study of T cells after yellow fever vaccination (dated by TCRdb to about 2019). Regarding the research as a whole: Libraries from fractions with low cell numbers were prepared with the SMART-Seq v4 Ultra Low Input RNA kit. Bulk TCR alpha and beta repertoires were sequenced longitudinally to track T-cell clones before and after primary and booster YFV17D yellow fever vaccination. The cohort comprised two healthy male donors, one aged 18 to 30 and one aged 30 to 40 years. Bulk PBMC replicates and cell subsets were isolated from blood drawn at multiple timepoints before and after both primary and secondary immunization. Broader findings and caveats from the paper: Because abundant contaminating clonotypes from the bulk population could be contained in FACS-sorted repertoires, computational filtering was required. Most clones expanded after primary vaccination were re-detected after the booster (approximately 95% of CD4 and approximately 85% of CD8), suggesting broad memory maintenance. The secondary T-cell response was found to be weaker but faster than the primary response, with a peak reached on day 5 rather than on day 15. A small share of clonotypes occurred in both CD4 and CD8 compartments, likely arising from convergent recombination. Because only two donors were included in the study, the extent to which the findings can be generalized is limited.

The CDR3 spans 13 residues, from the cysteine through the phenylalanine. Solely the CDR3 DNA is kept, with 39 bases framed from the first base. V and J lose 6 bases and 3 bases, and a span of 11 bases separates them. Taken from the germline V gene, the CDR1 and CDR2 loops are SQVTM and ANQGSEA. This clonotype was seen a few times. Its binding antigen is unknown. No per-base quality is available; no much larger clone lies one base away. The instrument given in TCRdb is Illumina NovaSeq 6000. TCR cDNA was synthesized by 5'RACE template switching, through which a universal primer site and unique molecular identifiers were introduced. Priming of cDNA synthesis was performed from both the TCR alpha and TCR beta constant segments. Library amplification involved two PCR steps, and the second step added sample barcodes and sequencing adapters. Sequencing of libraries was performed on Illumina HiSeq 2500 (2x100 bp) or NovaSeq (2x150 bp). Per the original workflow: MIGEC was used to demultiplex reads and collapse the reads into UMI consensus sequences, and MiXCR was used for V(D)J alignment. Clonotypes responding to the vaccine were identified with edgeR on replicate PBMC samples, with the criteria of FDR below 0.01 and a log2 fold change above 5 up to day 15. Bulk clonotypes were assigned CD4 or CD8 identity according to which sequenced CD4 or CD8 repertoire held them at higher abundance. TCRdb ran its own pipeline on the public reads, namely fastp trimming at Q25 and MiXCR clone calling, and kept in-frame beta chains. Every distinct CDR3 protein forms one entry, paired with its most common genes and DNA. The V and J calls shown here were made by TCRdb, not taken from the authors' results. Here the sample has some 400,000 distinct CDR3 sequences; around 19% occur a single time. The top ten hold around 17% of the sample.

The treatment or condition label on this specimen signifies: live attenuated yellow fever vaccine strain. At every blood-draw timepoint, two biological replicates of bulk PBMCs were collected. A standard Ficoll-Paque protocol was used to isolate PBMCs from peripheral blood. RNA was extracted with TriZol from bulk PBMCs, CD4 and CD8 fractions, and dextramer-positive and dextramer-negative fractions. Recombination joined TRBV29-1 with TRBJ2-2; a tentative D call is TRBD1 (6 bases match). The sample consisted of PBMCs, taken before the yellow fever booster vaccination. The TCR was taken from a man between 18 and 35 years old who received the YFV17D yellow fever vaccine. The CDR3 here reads CSVHRQDTGELFF. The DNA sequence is TGCAGCGTCCACAGACAGGACACCGGGGAGCTGTTTTTT.